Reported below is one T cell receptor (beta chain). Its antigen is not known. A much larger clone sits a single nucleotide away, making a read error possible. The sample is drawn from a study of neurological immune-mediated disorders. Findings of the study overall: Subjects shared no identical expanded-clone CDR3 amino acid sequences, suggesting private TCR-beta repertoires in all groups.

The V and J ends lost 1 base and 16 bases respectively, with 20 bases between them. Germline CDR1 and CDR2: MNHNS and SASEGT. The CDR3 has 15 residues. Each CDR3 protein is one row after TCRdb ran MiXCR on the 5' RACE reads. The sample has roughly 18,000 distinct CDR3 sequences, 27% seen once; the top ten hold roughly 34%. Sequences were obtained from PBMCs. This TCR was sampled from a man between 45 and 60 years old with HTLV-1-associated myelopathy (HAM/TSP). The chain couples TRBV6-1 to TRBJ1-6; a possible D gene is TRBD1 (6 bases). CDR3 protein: CASSEVGGPNLTLHF. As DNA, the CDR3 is TGTGCCAGCAGTGAAGTGGGGGGGCCCAACCTGACACTCCACTTT.